This T cell receptor beta chain was identified during a study of T-cell reconstitution after alpha-beta-depleted transplantation in children. Study-wide results and limits: Newly produced T cells mostly provided counts and TCRbeta diversity after one year, as hyperexpanded clones declined.

The V gene end was trimmed by 4 bases and the J gene end by 5 bases; junction bases not matched to a gene: 6. Germline values: CDR1 SGHDN, CDR2 FVKESK. CDR3 length: 14 residues. On this clonotype: Its antigen is still unknown.

Unique molecular identifiers were used to barcode this TCRbeta library. MiXCR, run by TCRdb on the PCR reads, gives a single entry per CDR3 protein. The sample records 500,000 to 750,000 distinct CDR3 sequences, 27% being singletons. The V and J genes are TRBV14 and TRBJ2-5, with TRBD2 matching over 8 bases. Sequenced here: PBMCs, sampled before TCRalphabeta/CD19-depleted stem cell transplant. This TCR was sampled from a boy younger than two with Wiskott-Aldrich syndrome, due to receive a stem cell transplant. CDR3 sequence: CASSLSGRVETQYF. The CDR3 region has the DNA TGTGCCAGCAGCCTAAGCGGGAGAGTGGAGACCCAGTACTTC.